A single sample gave rise to the 27 T cell receptor beta chains below, sequenced in a study of beta chain features in type 1 diabetes. Study-level results: People with Type 1 diabetes carried modestly yet significantly shorter TCRB CDR3s in all four CD4+ subsets.

No antigen has been assigned to these receptors. Expressed TCRB transcripts were sequenced after all isolated RNA was converted to cDNA. Sequencing was performed with immunoSEQ multiplex PCR; in TCRdb, only in-frame clones are kept and a portion is missing. The table includes roughly 130,000 clones, about 15% detected once. Specimen: central memory CD4+ T cells from blood. The receptors stem from a man aged 25 to 40 with type 1 diabetes.

The table lists this clone with many counts. This rearrangement joins TRBV30 to TRBJ1-4; D call uncertain. The germline gives CDR1 GTSNPN, CDR2 SVGIG (reference sequence). V was pared by 2 bases and J by 7 bases, with 20 bases between. This CDR3 has 16 amino acids. The CDR3 nucleotides are TGTGCCTGGAGTAGTGGTTCGTCTCCGAGATTTGAAAAACTGTTTTTT. Amino acids: CAWSSGSSPRFEKLFF.

This clone appeared many times. The chain couples TRBV4-1 to TRBJ1-1; D unclear. Trimming stripped 0 bases from V and 4 bases from J, with 12 bases between. The germline gives CDR1 MGHRA, CDR2 YSYEKL. CDR3 length equals 15 residues. The CDR3 region is CASSQERRGSTEAFF. The CDR3 nucleotides read TGCGCCAGCAGCCAAGAGAGGCGGGGTAGCACTGAAGCTTTCTTT.

The V call is TRBV29-1, the J call TRBJ2-2, with D maybe TRBD2 (5 bases). CDR1 and CDR2 (germline): SQVTM, ANQGSEA. The CDR3 is 13 amino acids. Between the trimmed V and J ends, which lost 5 bases and 3 bases, there was a span of 10 bases. For the CDR3, the DNA is TGCAGCGTTAATAGCGCCTACACCGGGGAGCTGTTTTTT. Amino acid sequence: CSVNSAYTGELFF.

The chain's CDR3 is CASSQTAGHRYEQYF. CDR3 in DNA: TGTGCCAGCTCACAGACTGCAGGGCACAGGTACGAGCAGTACTTC. This rearrangement joins TRBV18 to TRBJ2-7; a weak D match, TRBD1 (5 bases). The CDR3 runs 15 residues. Germline assignment: CDR1 KGHSH and CDR2 LQKENI. The ends were cut back, 4 bases at V and 4 bases at J, with 17 bases in the middle. The variable domain in full, with the rest retrieved from reference TRBV18 and TRBJ2-7, is NAGVMQNPRHLVRRRGQEARLRCSPMKGHSHVYWYRQLPEEGLKFMVYLQKENIIDESGMPKERFSAEFPKEGPSILRIQQVVRGDSAAYFCASSQTAGHRYEQYFGPGTRLTVT.

This clone occurred a few times. CDR3 coding DNA: TGTGCCAGCAGCTTTCTCGGGCCTAATGAAAAACTGTTTTTT. Its translation: CASSFLGPNEKLFF. The V gene is TRBV7-2, the J gene TRBJ1-4; D gene ambiguous. Germline lookup yields CDR1 SGHTA and CDR2 FQGNSA. Deletions cut 3 bases from V and 3 bases from J, with 8 bases between. There are 14 residues in the CDR3.

This sequence joins TRBV6-5 and TRBJ1-1; 7 nucleotides line up with TRBD1. With V trimmed by 9 bases and J by 6 bases, 10 bases remained unmatched. There are 13 residues in the CDR3. CDR1 is MNHEY and CDR2 is SVGAGI in the germline V gene. CDR3 in DNA: TGTGCCAGGAAACAGGGGCCTGGGTCTGAAGCTTTCTTT. Translated, it gives CARKQGPGSEAFF.

V and J are TRBV7-6 and TRBJ2-7; 7 bases align to TRBD2. V was clipped by 4 bases and J by 4 bases; unmatched bases: 13. Germline CDR1 is SGHVS and CDR2 is FNYEAQ. The CDR3 is 16 amino acids. The chain's CDR3 is CASSWNFGRGGYEQYF. The CDR3 DNA sequence: TGTGCCAGCAGCTGGAACTTTGGGAGGGGAGGGTACGAGCAGTACTTC.

The chain combines TRBV7-9 with TRBJ2-1; D gene ambiguous. This CDR3 region has 15 residues. Germline V CDR1 and CDR2: SEHNR, FQNEAQ (reference sequence). The V and J ends lost 1 base and 3 bases respectively, with 10 bases between them. CDR3 loop: CASSLVLSDYNEQFF. Written as DNA, the CDR3 is TGTGCCAGCAGCTTAGTTCTCTCGGACTACAATGAGCAGTTCTTC.

This clone appeared a few times. V and J are TRBV7-2 and TRBJ2-7; D is ambiguous. Per germline, CDR1 SGHTA and CDR2 FQGNSA. The CDR3 spans 14 residues. With 0 bases removed from V and 2 bases from J, the gap between germline ends came to 8 bases. CDR3 amino acids: CASSLADGPYEQYF. In DNA, the CDR3 is TGTGCCAGCAGCTTAGCCGACGGGCCCTACGAGCAGTACTTC.

This clone was found once. The V call is TRBV29-1, the J call TRBJ1-1, with D maybe TRBD1 (5 bases). Germline assignment: CDR1 SQVTM and CDR2 ANQGSEA. Trimming shortened V by 6 bases and J by 8 bases, and 10 bases separated the two germline ends. The CDR3 runs 10 residues. DNA for the CDR3: TGCAGCGTCATAACAGGAGAAGCTTTCTTT. Protein: CSVITGEAFF.

The J gene is TRBJ2-5, the V gene TRBV6-1, with no clear D. V was shortened by 0 bases and J by 4 bases, with 12 bases between the two germline ends. CDR3 length equals 15 residues. The germline V gene encodes CDR1 MNHNS and CDR2 SASEGT. CDR3 sequence: CASSEATAGRETQYF. The CDR3 nucleotides are TGTGCCAGCAGTGAAGCGACCGCAGGTCGAGAGACCCAGTACTTC.

This clone turned up a few times. One end of the junction does not line up with germline, which may come from a read error. V usage is TRBV11-2 and J usage is TRBJ1-5, with D unresolved. Germline-derived CDR1 and CDR2 are SGHAT and FQNNGV. The CDR3 length is 16 residues. CDR3 amino acids: CASSQEFVPGDQPQHF. In DNA, the CDR3 is TGCGCCAGCAGCCAAGAATTTGTCCCTGGGGATCAGCCCCAGCATTTT. The full variable domain, rest sourced from reference TRBV11-2 and TRBJ1-5, is EAGVAQSPRYKIIEKRQSVAFWCNPISGHATLYWYQQILGQGPKLLIQFQNNGVVDDSQLPKDRFSAERLKGVDSTLKIQPAKLEDSAVYLCASSQEFVPGDQPQHFGDGTRLSIL.

This chain connects TRBV2 to TRBJ2-3; D unresolved. This CDR3 spans 13 amino acids. CDR1 SNHLY and CDR2 FYNNEI come from the germline V gene. V shed 3 bases and J shed 2 bases, with 6 bases lying between them. In nucleotides, the CDR3 is TGTGCCAGCAGTGAGTGGGCCACAGATACGCAGTATTTT. This gives the protein CASSEWATDTQYF.

This chain links TRBV7-6 with TRBJ2-2, with a tentative D call TRBD1 (5 bases). The CDR3 contains 17 residues. Germline V gives CDR1 SGHVS, CDR2 FNYEAQ. Trimming stripped 2 bases from V and 0 bases from J, with 13 bases between. CDR3 sequence: CASSLRATAANTGELFF. In DNA form, the CDR3 reads TGTGCCAGCAGCTTAAGGGCGACAGCCGCGAACACCGGGGAGCTGTTTTTT.

The chain joins TRBV4-3 to TRBJ1-5; 7 bases match TRBD1. V shed 3 bases, J shed 0 bases, and the junction held 2 bases outside the gene matches. Germline V lookup: CDR1 LGHNA, CDR2 YSLEER. CDR3 size: 15 residues. The CDR3 DNA reads as TGCGCCAGCAGCCATCGACAGGGTAGCAATCAGCCCCAGCATTTT. Its protein product is CASSHRQGSNQPQHF.

The rearrangement uses TRBV7-8 and TRBJ2-6; no definite D call. The V gene's germline CDR1 is SGHVS and CDR2 FQNEAQ. V shed 4 bases and J shed 0 bases, with 7 bases lying between them. The CDR3 runs 15 residues. CDR3 region: CASSSESSGANVLTF. In DNA form, the CDR3 reads TGTGCCAGCAGCTCCGAGAGCTCTGGGGCCAACGTCCTGACTTTC.

This clone showed up just a few times. The chain is built from TRBV18 and TRBJ2-7, with D perhaps TRBD2 (6 bases). V was shortened by 3 bases and J by 3 bases, with 12 bases between the two germline ends. Per the germline V gene, CDR1 is KGHSH and CDR2 is LQKENI. The CDR3 runs to 14 residues. This CDR3 is CASSPAGGNYEQYF. The DNA of the CDR3 is TGTGCCAGCTCACCCGCCGGGGGAAACTACGAGCAGTACTTC. Full variable domain (outside the CDR3, taken from reference TRBV18 and TRBJ2-7): NAGVMQNPRHLVRRRGQEARLRCSPMKGHSHVYWYRQLPEEGLKFMVYLQKENIIDESGMPKERFSAEFPKEGPSILRIQQVVRGDSAAYFCASSPAGGNYEQYFGPGTRLTVT.

The rearrangement links TRBV5-4 to TRBJ2-5, with TRBD2 as a possible D gene (5 bases). Looked up from germline, CDR1 is SGHNT and CDR2 is YYREEE (reference sequence). The CDR3 length is 16 residues. Trimming removed 4 bases at V and 2 bases at J, with 18 bases between. The CDR3 nucleotides are TGTGCCAGCAGCCGGGGTGTGGTGGGTTTGCAAGAGACCCAGTACTTC. This translates into CASSRGVVGLQETQYF.

This clone was observed a few times. The rearrangement links TRBV4-1 to TRBJ2-7; D is uncertain. Germline V CDR1 and CDR2: MGHRA, YSYEKL. The V gene lost 9 bases and the J gene lost 2 bases, with 23 bases spanning the gap. The CDR3 covers 16 residues. The CDR3 DNA follows: TGCGCCAGTGCCCCGGTTCGAGGCGTCAGGACCTACGAGCAGTACTTC. It encodes CASAPVRGVRTYEQYF.

This clone was seen a handful of times. The rearrangement links TRBV7-2 to TRBJ2-3; TRBD2 agrees at 10 bases. Trimming cost V 8 bases and J 5 bases; bases outside gene matches: 7. The germline CDR1 and CDR2 sequences are SGHTA and FQGNSA. The CDR3 has 14 residues. The CDR3 spells CASGAGGPVDTQYF. CDR3 coding DNA: TGTGCCAGCGGAGCGGGGGGGCCCGTAGATACGCAGTATTTT.

This clone was counted only a few times. The chain combines TRBV5-4 with TRBJ2-1; 12 nucleotides agree with TRBD2. This CDR3 has 16 residues. Looked up from germline, CDR1 is SGHNT and CDR2 is YYREEE (reference sequence). V trimming: 0 bases; J trimming: 5 bases; junction bases outside the gene matches: 3. In DNA form, the CDR3 reads TGTGCCAGCAGCTTGGCTAGCGGGGGGGCCAACAATGAGCAGTTCTTC. It specifies CASSLASGGANNEQFF.

This clone was seen a handful of times. V and J are TRBV30 and TRBJ1-2; D is ambiguous. This CDR3 is built from 13 residues. Germline V gene sequence: CDR1 GTSNPN, CDR2 SVGIG (reference sequence). Deletions cut 1 base from V and 4 bases from J, with 10 bases between. The DNA for the CDR3 is TGTGCCTGGAGTGACCGCCTGGCCTATGGCTACACCTTC. Amino acids: CAWSDRLAYGYTF.

The sample holds a few counts of this clone. V is TRBV7-2 and J is TRBJ2-3; D is uncertain. The CDR3 runs 12 residues. Trimming shortened V by 5 bases and J by 2 bases, and 5 bases separated the two germline ends. Germline CDR1 and CDR2: SGHTA and FQGNSA. The CDR3 region is CASSRYTDTQYF. The CDR3 DNA sequence: TGTGCCAGCAGCCGTTACACAGATACGCAGTATTTT. Looking up the rest from reference TRBV7-2 and TRBJ2-3 gives the full variable domain: GAGVSQSPSNKVTEKGKDVELRCDPISGHTALYWYRQSLGQGLEFLIYFQGNSAPDKSGLPSDRFSAERTGGSVSTLTIQRTQQEDSAVYLCASSRYTDTQYFGPGTRLTVL.

The chain combines TRBV9 with TRBJ1-1; TRBD1 aligns across 7 bases. Per the germline V gene, CDR1 is SGDLS and CDR2 is YYNGEE. The CDR3 length is 15 residues. Unmatched junction bases numbered 7, after V lost 4 bases and J lost 1 base. CDR3 in amino acids: CASSIFGTANTEAFF. CDR3 coding DNA: TGTGCCAGCAGCATCTTCGGGACAGCGAACACTGAAGCTTTCTTT.

The rearrangement joins TRBV5-1 to TRBJ2-5, with 8 positions matching TRBD2. The CDR3 has 13 amino acids. The J segment lost 5 bases and the V segment lost 4 bases, leaving 4 bases of the junction unmatched. CDR1 is SGHRS and CDR2 is YFSETQ in the germline V gene. The CDR3 sequence is CASSVSGVETQYF. CDR3 bases: TGCGCCAGCAGCGTTAGCGGGGTTGAGACCCAGTACTTC.

This clone was observed a few times. V and J are TRBV9 and TRBJ2-3, with D perhaps matching TRBD1 (6 bases). The CDR3 is 14 amino acids. In germline, CDR1 is SGDLS, CDR2 YYNGEE. Trimming took off 4 bases at V and 4 bases at J, with 13 bases between the two ends. The CDR3, as DNA: TGTGCCAGCAGCCAACCAGGGGCCTCAGATACGCAGTATTTT. Protein product: CASSQPGASDTQYF.

This clone has just a few counts. The chain carries TRBV5-1 and TRBJ2-5, with D possibly being TRBD1 (5 bases). Trimming left V 0 bases short and J 1 base short, with 7 bases between. CDR3 length: 14 amino acids. The germline CDR1 and CDR2 sequences are SGHRS and YFSETQ. The CDR3 sequence: CASSLGQSQETQYF. The CDR3 DNA follows: TGCGCCAGCAGCTTGGGACAGTCCCAAGAGACCCAGTACTTC. The variable domain in full, completed from reference TRBV5-1 and TRBJ2-5, reads KAGVTQTPRYLIKTRGQQVTLSCSPISGHRSVSWYQQTPGQGLQFLFEYFSETQRNKGNFPGRFSGRQFSNSRSEMNVSTLELGDSALYLCASSLGQSQETQYFGPGTRLLVL.